This entry lists 31 T cell receptor beta chains sequenced from one sample in a study of T cells in tuberculosis. Profiled with immunoSEQ multiplex PCR; TCRdb holds only in-frame clones, not every one. The table shows around 38,000 clones, with nearly 95% occurring only once. Sequencing was performed on PBMCs. The receptors come from a donor between 10 and 29 years old with latent tuberculosis or without tuberculosis infection.

The gene calls are TRBV6-1 and TRBJ2-3; 10 bases line up with TRBD1. V dropped 6 bases and J dropped 0; count of bases not matched to a gene: 3. CDR3 length equals 15 residues. The V gene's germline CDR1 is MNHNS and CDR2 SASEGT. The CDR3, as DNA: TGTGCCAGCAGGAGGGGACAGGGGAGCACAGATACGCAGTATTTT. The encoded protein is CASRRGQGSTDTQYF.

The gene calls are TRBV19 and TRBJ2-3; D perhaps matches TRBD2 (6 bases). The CDR3 extends over 12 amino acids. Trimming removed 7 bases from V and 6 bases from J, with 11 bases in between. Germline lookup yields CDR1 LNHDA and CDR2 SQIVND (reference sequence). The CDR3 nucleotides are TGTGCCAGTACTAATGGGGGGGATACGCAGTATTTT. It yields the protein CASTNGGDTQYF.

The rearrangement links TRBV27 to TRBJ1-2; 7 bases agree with TRBD1. The CDR3 loop spans 13 amino acids. Per the germline V gene, CDR1 is MNHEY and CDR2 is SMNVEV (reference sequence). J was trimmed by 8 bases and V by 4 bases; bases with no gene match: 7. CDR3 residues: CASSSQGRLGYTF. CDR3 nucleotides: TGTGCCAGCAGTTCACAGGGGAGGCTAGGCTACACCTTC.

V is TRBV2 and J is TRBJ2-7, with TRBD1 matching over 11 bases. The trim removed 6 bases at V and 3 bases at J, leaving 4 bases unmatched. The CDR3 has 14 amino acids. Per the germline V gene, CDR1 is SNHLY and CDR2 is FYNNEI. The CDR3 coding sequence is TGTGCCAGCAGCGGGACAGGGGGTCTCTACGAGCAGTACTTC. Translation gives CASSGTGGLYEQYF.

The chain has TRBV5-1 and TRBJ2-7, with TRBD1 matching over 7 bases. Germline V lookup: CDR1 SGHRS, CDR2 YFSETQ. The V gene end was trimmed by 2 bases and the J gene end by 2 bases; junction bases not matched to a gene: 7. The CDR3 runs 15 residues. The CDR3 spells CASSFGTELTYEQYF. The CDR3 nucleotides read TGCGCCAGCAGCTTCGGGACAGAGCTAACCTACGAGCAGTACTTC.

The rearrangement joins TRBV7-2 to TRBJ1-3; D call uncertain. The V end was cut by 5 bases, the J end by 4 bases, with 9 bases between. This CDR3 spans 13 amino acids. Germline values: CDR1 SGHTA, CDR2 FQGNSA. The CDR3 DNA reads TGTGCCAGCAGCCCTGCCGGGGGAAACACCATATATTTT. It is translated as CASSPAGGNTIYF.

This chain uses TRBV9 with TRBJ1-5; 7 nucleotides match TRBD1. The CDR3 covers 14 residues. The trim removed 4 bases at V and 4 bases at J, leaving 5 bases unmatched. In germline, CDR1 is SGDLS, CDR2 YYNGEE. The CDR3 here is CASSLGQLNQPQHF. As DNA, the CDR3 is TGTGCCAGCAGCCTGGGACAGCTTAATCAGCCCCAGCATTTT.

V and J are TRBV6-4 and TRBJ2-3; D not resolved. Germline V gives CDR1 MRHNA, CDR2 SNTAGT. CDR3 length equals 13 residues. Between the trimmed V and J ends, which lost 7 bases and 0 bases, there was a span of 8 bases. The CDR3 loop is CASTLLSTDTQYF. As DNA, the CDR3 is TGTGCCAGCACCTTACTTAGCACAGATACGCAGTATTTT.

The rearrangement uses TRBV7-9 and TRBJ1-2; D gene uncertain. The V gene's germline CDR1 is SEHNR and CDR2 FQNEAQ (reference sequence). V lost 3 bases, J lost 8 bases, and 19 bases lay in between. This CDR3 is built from 15 residues. The chain's CDR3 is CASSFSLRQFAGYTF. CDR3 nucleotides: TGTGCCAGCAGCTTCTCTTTGAGGCAGTTCGCGGGCTACACCTTC.

This clone was seen a single time. The CDR3 DNA reads as TGTGCCAGCAGCTTGTGGACAAACCAAGAGACCCAGTACTTC. Translated: CASSLWTNQETQYF. The chain combines TRBV5-6 with TRBJ2-5; maybe TRBD1 (5 bases). The CDR3 sequence is 14 residues long. The germline gives CDR1 SGHDT, CDR2 YYEEEE. The ends were cut back, 1 base at V and 0 bases at J, with 7 bases in the middle.

The chain couples TRBV6-4 to TRBJ1-4; D remains unclear. The CDR3 length is 15 residues. V lost 6 bases and J 0 bases, leaving 11 bases between the germline ends. Looked up from germline, CDR1 is MRHNA and CDR2 is SNTAGT. CDR3 loop: CASREDGATNEKLFF. The CDR3 DNA sequence: TGTGCCAGCAGGGAGGACGGTGCAACTAATGAAAAACTGTTTTTT.

CDR3 region: CASSITLGDKVSPLHF. CDR3 in DNA: TGTGCCAGTAGTATTACGTTGGGGGACAAGGTGTCACCCCTCCACTTT. The chain is built from TRBV19 and TRBJ1-6; the D gene is possibly TRBD1 (6 bases). This CDR3 region has 16 residues. The V and J ends lost 3 bases and 10 bases respectively, with 19 bases between them. The germline gives CDR1 LNHDA, CDR2 SQIVND (reference sequence). The variable domain in full, with the rest retrieved from reference TRBV19 and TRBJ1-6, is DGGITQSPKYLFRKEGQNVTLSCEQNLNHDAMYWYRQDPGQGLRLIYYSQIVNDFQKGDIAEGYSVSREKKESFPLTVTSAQKNPTAFYLCASSITLGDKVSPLHFGNGTRLTVT.

There are a few counts of this clone. The CDR3 protein is CASSVQAPTEAFF. DNA for the CDR3: TGTGCCAGCAGCGTCCAGGCCCCCACTGAAGCTTTCTTT. The chain has TRBV2 and TRBJ1-1; D is unresolved. The germline V and J ends were trimmed by 6 bases and 4 bases, with 12 bases remaining between them. The CDR3 length is 13 residues. In germline, CDR1 is SNHLY, CDR2 FYNNEI.

V is TRBV11-3 and J is TRBJ2-7, with 7 bases aligning to TRBD1. CDR3 length: 15 residues. The junction had 12 bases not matched to a gene; V was cut back by 4 bases and J by 6 bases. Germline values: CDR1 SGHNT, CDR2 YENEEA. The CDR3 DNA is TGTGCCAGCAGCTCTCGACAGGGAAGGTCAGGCGAGCAGTACTTC. This encodes CASSSRQGRSGEQYF.

J is TRBJ2-7 and V is TRBV7-8, with no clear D. Germline V lookup: CDR1 SGHVS, CDR2 FQNEAQ. The CDR3 has 13 residues. V lost 1 base and J 3 bases, leaving 7 bases between the germline ends. The CDR3 DNA follows: TGTGCCAGCAGCTTAGGAGTACTCTACGAGCAGTACTTC. It yields the protein CASSLGVLYEQYF. The full variable domain, with the rest looked up from reference TRBV7-8 and TRBJ2-7, is GAGVSQSPRYKVAKRGQDVALRCDPISGHVSLFWYQQALGQGPEFLTYFQNEAQLDKSGLPSDRFFAERPEGSVSTLKIQRTQQEDSAVYLCASSLGVLYEQYFGPGTRLTVT.

This rearrangement joins TRBV29-1 to TRBJ1-5, with 10 bases fitting TRBD1. This CDR3 is built from 13 residues. V trimming: 5 bases; J trimming: 5 bases; junction bases outside the gene matches: 3. Germline V gene data show CDR1 as SQVTM and CDR2 as ANQGSEA. As DNA, the CDR3 is TGCAGCGTTCTAGGACAGGGGGATCAGCCCCAGCATTTT. Translated: CSVLGQGDQPQHF.

The chain carries TRBV9 and TRBJ2-3; the match to TRBD1 covers 7 bases. Germline CDR1 and CDR2: SGDLS and YYNGEE. V gave up 0 bases and J gave up 2 bases; unmatched junction bases: 3. The CDR3 totals 15 residues. In DNA, the CDR3 is TGTGCCAGCAGCGTAGGGACAGGCATCACAGATACGCAGTATTTT. It encodes CASSVGTGITDTQYF.

CDR3 protein: CASSSPAGTGTEAFF. CDR3 sequence (DNA): TGTGCCAGCAGTTCCCCTGCCGGCACGGGGACTGAAGCTTTCTTT. The genes are TRBV27 and TRBJ1-1; D remains ambiguous. This CDR3 is built from 15 residues. Germline V gene data show CDR1 as MNHEY and CDR2 as SMNVEV (reference sequence). V was clipped by 4 bases and J by 5 bases, with 17 bases between them.

V usage is TRBV9 and J usage is TRBJ1-5; D is undetermined. The CDR3 is made up of 14 amino acids. V lost 2 bases to trimming and J lost 6 bases, with 12 bases between them. Germline V gene sequence: CDR1 SGDLS, CDR2 YYNGEE. CDR3 in amino acids: CASSVTGIGQPQHF. The CDR3 DNA reads as TGTGCCAGCAGCGTTACGGGGATCGGTCAGCCCCAGCATTTT.

The chain uses TRBV27 and TRBJ1-2; 9 bases line up with TRBD1. The CDR3 spans 14 residues. Germline V lookup: CDR1 MNHEY, CDR2 SMNVEV (reference sequence). The junction had 5 bases not matched to a gene; V was cut back by 5 bases and J by 4 bases. The CDR3 coding sequence is TGTGCCAGCAGTACCGGGACAGGGCCCTATGGCTACACCTTC. It yields the protein CASSTGTGPYGYTF.

This chain connects TRBV5-8 to TRBJ1-5, with D hard to call. V lost 1 base, J lost 11 bases, and 7 bases lay in between. The CDR3 is 11 amino acids. Looked up from germline, CDR1 is SGHTS and CDR2 is YDEGEE. For the CDR3, the DNA is TGTGCCAGCAGCTTGCTCGGGGCCCAGCATTTT. This translates into CASSLLGAQHF.

The V gene is TRBV29-1, the J gene TRBJ1-2; D is possibly TRBD1 (6 bases). V was cut by 2 bases and J by 1 base, with 20 bases left in between. The CDR3 has 17 amino acids. From germline, CDR1 is SQVTM and CDR2 ANQGSEA. CDR3 amino acids: CSVEWGHLISLNYGYTF. The CDR3 nucleotides are TGCAGCGTTGAATGGGGACACCTTATCAGCCTTAACTATGGCTACACCTTC.

V is TRBV7-2 and J is TRBJ2-7; D may be TRBD2 (6 bases). This CDR3 has 18 residues. Germline V gene sequence: CDR1 SGHTA, CDR2 FQGNSA. Trimming took 3 bases from V and 4 from J, leaving 25 bases between them. The chain's CDR3 is CASSFLPVSGTFFYEQYF. CDR3 sequence (DNA): TGTGCCAGCAGCTTTTTGCCCGTATCCGGGACTTTTTTTTACGAGCAGTACTTC.

As DNA, the CDR3 is TGTGCCAGCAGTTACTCGGACAGGGCTGAAGCTTTCTTT. Amino acids: CASSYSDRAEAFF. The chain recombines TRBV6-6 with TRBJ1-1; TRBD1 aligns across 8 bases. Germline V lookup: CDR1 MNHNY, CDR2 SVGAGI (reference sequence). The V segment lost 0 bases and the J segment 6 bases; nucleotides outside the gene matches: 0. The CDR3 is 13 residues long.

The chain recombines TRBV6-5 with TRBJ1-2; 7 bases are shared with TRBD1. With V trimmed by 5 bases and J by 3 bases, 3 bases remained unmatched. CDR1 is MNHEY, CDR2 SVGAGI, per germline. CDR3 length: 13 amino acids. The CDR3 DNA reads as TGTGCCAGCAGTCCAGACAGGGACTATGGCTACACCTTC. It specifies CASSPDRDYGYTF.

The CDR3 nucleotides are TGTGCCAGCAGTTACGGACAGGACAAGTATGGCTACACCTTC. It is translated as CASSYGQDKYGYTF. This chain connects TRBV6-5 to TRBJ1-2; 7 bases fit TRBD1. Trimming at V came to 2 bases and at J to 5 bases, leaving 5 bases not matched to a gene. The CDR3 has 14 residues. CDR1 and CDR2 from the germline V gene are MNHEY and SVGAGI.

This chain links TRBV7-8 with TRBJ2-7; TRBD1 matches 12 bases. Germline V gives CDR1 SGHVS, CDR2 FQNEAQ. The junction had 12 bases not matched to a gene; V was cut back by 5 bases and J by 7 bases. The CDR3 spans 16 residues. The CDR3 region is CASSLKPGQGAGEQYF. The CDR3 region has the DNA TGTGCCAGCAGCCTAAAACCGGGACAGGGGGCGGGGGAGCAGTACTTC.

The chain combines TRBV2 with TRBJ2-6, with D perhaps matching TRBD1 (6 bases). Trimming removed 7 bases at V and 2 bases at J, with 21 bases between. CDR3 length equals 18 residues. CDR1 and CDR2 from the germline V gene are SNHLY and FYNNEI. The DNA of the CDR3 is TGTGCCAGCAATAGCCATAGGACAGACGTAGCTGGGGCCAACGTCCTGACTTTC. As protein: CASNSHRTDVAGANVLTF.

This clone was seen once. The chain is built from TRBV5-1 and TRBJ1-2; no reliable D call. This CDR3 spans 14 amino acids. Germline lookup yields CDR1 SGHRS and CDR2 YFSETQ. V was cut by 7 bases and J by 4 bases, with 17 bases left in between. In DNA form, the CDR3 reads TGCGCCAGCGGAAGGGAAGGGAGCTTCTATGGCTACACCTTC. This gives the protein CASGREGSFYGYTF.

This chain links TRBV23-1 with TRBJ2-2, with TRBD1 matching over 9 bases. TRBV23-1 is an open reading frame, and its role is uncertain. CDR3 length: 16 residues. Trimming at V came to 4 bases and at J to 6 bases, leaving 9 bases not matched to a gene. CDR3 sequence reads: CASSPIGQGPSGELFF. The CDR3 region has the DNA TGCGCCAGCAGTCCGATCGGACAGGGGCCCTCCGGGGAGCTGTTTTTT.

The V call is TRBV19, the J call TRBJ1-2, with D unresolved. V gave up 7 bases and J gave up 4 bases, with 13 bases separating them. The CDR3 spans 13 residues. CDR1 and CDR2 (germline): LNHDA, SQIVND (reference sequence). The CDR3 region is CASNEAGIYGYTF. The CDR3 DNA follows: TGTGCCAGTAACGAGGCGGGAATCTATGGCTACACCTTC. Combining the CDR3 with reference TRBV19 and TRBJ1-2 gives the whole variable domain DGGITQSPKYLFRKEGQNVTLSCEQNLNHDAMYWYRQDPGQGLRLIYYSQIVNDFQKGDIAEGYSVSREKKESFPLTVTSAQKNPTAFYLCASNEAGIYGYTFGSGTRLTVV.